The clone carrying this TCR beta chain is labeled as medium-sized. Between the trimmed V and J ends, which lost 5 bases and 15 bases, there was a span of 13 bases. The CDR3 spans 11 residues. Germline V gene data show CDR1 as SGHTA and CDR2 as FQGNSA. These data belong to a study of patients and donors after allogeneic stem cell transplantation. TCRdb independently ran MiXCR on the RT-PCR reads; one entry per CDR3 protein. Among around 9,900 distinct CDR3 sequences listed, 5.9% were seen once. The V gene is TRBV7-2, the J gene TRBJ1-4, with D perhaps TRBD1 (6 bases). The material sequenced was blood, either unsorted or a sorted T cell fraction (not recorded which). The TCR originated in a human donor who was either an allogeneic HSCT recipient or a stem cell or donor lymphocyte infusion donor (not recorded which). It is not recorded whose cells these are; they may come from a transplant donor. The DNA of the CDR3 is TGTGCCAGCAGCGCAGGGGATAGGGTGTTTTTT. It specifies CASSAGDRVFF.